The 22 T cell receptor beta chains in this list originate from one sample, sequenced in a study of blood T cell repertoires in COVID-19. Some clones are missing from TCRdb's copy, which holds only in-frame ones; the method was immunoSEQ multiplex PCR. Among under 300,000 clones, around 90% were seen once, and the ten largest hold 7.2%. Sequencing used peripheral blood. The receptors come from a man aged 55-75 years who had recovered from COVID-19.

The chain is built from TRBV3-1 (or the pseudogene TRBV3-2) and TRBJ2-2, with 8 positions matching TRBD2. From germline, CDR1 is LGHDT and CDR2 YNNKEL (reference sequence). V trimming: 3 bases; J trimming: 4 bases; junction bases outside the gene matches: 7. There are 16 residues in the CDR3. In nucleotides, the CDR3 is TGTGCCAGCAGCCAGAGGACTAGCCTGCGCACCGGGGAGCTGTTTTTT. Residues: CASSQRTSLRTGELFF.

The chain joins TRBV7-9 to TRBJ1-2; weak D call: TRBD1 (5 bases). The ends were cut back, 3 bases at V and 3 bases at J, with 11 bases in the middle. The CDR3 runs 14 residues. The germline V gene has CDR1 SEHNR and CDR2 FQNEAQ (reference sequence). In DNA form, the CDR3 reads TGTGCCAGCAGCTTGGGCCGACAGCACTATGGCTACACCTTC. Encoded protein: CASSLGRQHYGYTF.

DNA of the CDR3: TGTGCCAGCAGCCCCCTTCCGGGCAGGGGAAGGGGAACTAATGAAAAACTGTTTTTT. Amino acid sequence: CASSPLPGRGRGTNEKLFF. The rearrangement joins TRBV7-6 to TRBJ1-4, with a possible D match to TRBD1 (6 bases). The CDR3 is made up of 19 amino acids. Per the germline V gene, CDR1 is SGHVS and CDR2 is FNYEAQ. V was cut by 5 bases and J by 1 base, with 23 bases left in between.

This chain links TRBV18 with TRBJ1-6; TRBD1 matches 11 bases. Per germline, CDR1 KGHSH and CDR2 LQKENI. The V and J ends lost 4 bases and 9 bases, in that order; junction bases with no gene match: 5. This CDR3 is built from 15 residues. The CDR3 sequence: CASSLGDRGFSPLHF. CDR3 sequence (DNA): TGTGCCAGCTCACTAGGGGACAGGGGGTTTTCACCCCTCCACTTT.

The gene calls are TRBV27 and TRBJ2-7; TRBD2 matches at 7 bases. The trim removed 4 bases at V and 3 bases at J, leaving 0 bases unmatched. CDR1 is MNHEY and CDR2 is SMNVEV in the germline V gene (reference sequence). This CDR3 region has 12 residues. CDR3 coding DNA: TGTGCCAGCAGTTCGGGGGGCTACGAGCAGTACTTC. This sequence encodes CASSSGGYEQYF.

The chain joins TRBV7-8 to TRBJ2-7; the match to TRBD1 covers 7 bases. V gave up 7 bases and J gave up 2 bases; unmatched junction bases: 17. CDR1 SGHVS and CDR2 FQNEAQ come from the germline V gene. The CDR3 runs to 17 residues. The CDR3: CASIAKGTRTGPYEQYF. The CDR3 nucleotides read TGTGCCAGCATCGCGAAGGGGACCAGGACAGGTCCCTACGAGCAGTACTTC.

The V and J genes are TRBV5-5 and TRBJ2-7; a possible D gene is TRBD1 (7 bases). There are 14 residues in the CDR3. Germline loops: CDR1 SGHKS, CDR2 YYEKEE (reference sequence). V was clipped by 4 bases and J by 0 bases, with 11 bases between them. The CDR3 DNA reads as TGTGCCAGCAGCCGCGGGACAGTCTCCTACGAGCAGTACTTC. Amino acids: CASSRGTVSYEQYF.

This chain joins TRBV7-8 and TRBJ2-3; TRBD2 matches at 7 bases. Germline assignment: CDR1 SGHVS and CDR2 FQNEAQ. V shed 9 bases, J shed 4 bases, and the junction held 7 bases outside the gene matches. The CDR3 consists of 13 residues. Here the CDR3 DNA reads TGTGCCAGTGGGGGGGATAGAGCAGATACGCAGTATTTT. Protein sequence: CASGGDRADTQYF.

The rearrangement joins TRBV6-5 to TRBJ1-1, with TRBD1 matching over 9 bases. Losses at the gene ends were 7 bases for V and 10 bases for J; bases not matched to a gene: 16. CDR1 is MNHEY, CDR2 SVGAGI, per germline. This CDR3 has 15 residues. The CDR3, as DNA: TGTGCCAGCAACGATGTCACGGATAACAGGGGGCGAGCTTTCTTT. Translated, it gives CASNDVTDNRGRAFF.

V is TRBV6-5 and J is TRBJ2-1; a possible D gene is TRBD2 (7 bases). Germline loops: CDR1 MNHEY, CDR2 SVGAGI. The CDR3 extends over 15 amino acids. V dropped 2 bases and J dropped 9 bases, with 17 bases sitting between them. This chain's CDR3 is CASSYEGGGGFEQFF. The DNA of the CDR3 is TGTGCCAGCAGTTACGAGGGGGGGGGAGGATTTGAGCAGTTCTTC.

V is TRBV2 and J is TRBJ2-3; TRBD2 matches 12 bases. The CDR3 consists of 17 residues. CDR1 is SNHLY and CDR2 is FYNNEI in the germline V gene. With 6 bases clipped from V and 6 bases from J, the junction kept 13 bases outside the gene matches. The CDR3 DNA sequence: TGTGCCAGCAGCCTTCATGGACTAGCGGGGACGCCCGATACGCAGTATTTT. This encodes CASSLHGLAGTPDTQYF.

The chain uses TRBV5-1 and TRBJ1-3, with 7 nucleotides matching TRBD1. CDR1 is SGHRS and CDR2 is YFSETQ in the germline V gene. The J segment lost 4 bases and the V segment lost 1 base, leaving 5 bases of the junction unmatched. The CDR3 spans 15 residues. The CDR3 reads CASSLIGGFGNTIYF. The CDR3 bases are TGCGCCAGCAGCTTGATAGGGGGCTTCGGAAACACCATATATTTT.

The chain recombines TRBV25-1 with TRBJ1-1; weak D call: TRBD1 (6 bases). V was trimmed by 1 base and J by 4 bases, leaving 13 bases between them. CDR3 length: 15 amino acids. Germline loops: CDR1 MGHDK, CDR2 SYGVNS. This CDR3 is CASSEWAGDGTEAFF. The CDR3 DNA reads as TGTGCCAGCAGTGAATGGGCAGGGGACGGCACTGAAGCTTTCTTT.

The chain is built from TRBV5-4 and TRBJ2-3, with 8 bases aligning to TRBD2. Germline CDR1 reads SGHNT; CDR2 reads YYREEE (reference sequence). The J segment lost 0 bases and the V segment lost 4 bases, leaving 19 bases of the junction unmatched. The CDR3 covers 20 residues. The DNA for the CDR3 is TGTGCCAGCAGCAGGGTTTCTGGTAGCGGGGACCCGTCCAGCACAGATACGCAGTATTTT. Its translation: CASSRVSGSGDPSSTDTQYF.

The CDR3 sequence: CAWSVLGQGGAEAFF. DNA for the CDR3: TGTGCCTGGAGTGTACTGGGACAGGGAGGAGCTGAAGCTTTCTTT. The rearrangement joins TRBV30 to TRBJ1-1; 9 nucleotides match TRBD1. The CDR3 length is 15 residues. Germline V gives CDR1 GTSNPN, CDR2 SVGIG (reference sequence). Trimming cost V 0 bases and J 6 bases; bases outside gene matches: 8.

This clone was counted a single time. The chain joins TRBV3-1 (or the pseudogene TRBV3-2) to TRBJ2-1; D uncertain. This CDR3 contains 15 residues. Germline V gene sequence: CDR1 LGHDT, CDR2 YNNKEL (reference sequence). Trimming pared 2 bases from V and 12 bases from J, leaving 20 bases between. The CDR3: CASSQNSRRLTGQFF. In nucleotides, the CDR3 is TGTGCCAGCAGCCAAAATAGTCGAAGACTTACGGGGCAGTTCTTC.

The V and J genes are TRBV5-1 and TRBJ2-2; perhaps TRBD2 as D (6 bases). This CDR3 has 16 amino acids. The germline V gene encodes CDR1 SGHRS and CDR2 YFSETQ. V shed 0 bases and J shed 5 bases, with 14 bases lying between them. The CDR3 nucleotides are TGCGCCAGCAGCTTGGTTCGCGGGGTCGGGACCGGGGAGCTGTTTTTT. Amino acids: CASSLVRGVGTGELFF.

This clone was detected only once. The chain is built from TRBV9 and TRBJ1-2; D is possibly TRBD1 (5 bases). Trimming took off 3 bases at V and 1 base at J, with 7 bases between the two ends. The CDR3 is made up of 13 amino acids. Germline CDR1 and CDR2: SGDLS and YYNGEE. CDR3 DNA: TGTGCCAGCAGCGCGGACATTAACTATGGCTACACCTTC. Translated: CASSADINYGYTF.

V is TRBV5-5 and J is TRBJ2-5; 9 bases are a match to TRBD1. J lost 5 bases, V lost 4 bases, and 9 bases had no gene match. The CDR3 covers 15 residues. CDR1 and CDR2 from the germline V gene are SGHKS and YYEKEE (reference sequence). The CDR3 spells CASSPGQGGGETQYF. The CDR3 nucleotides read TGTGCCAGCAGCCCGGGACAGGGAGGAGGGGAGACCCAGTACTTC.

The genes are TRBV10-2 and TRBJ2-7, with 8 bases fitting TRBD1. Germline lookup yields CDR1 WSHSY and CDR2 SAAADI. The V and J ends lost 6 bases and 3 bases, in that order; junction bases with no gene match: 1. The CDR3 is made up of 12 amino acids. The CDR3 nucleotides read TGCGCCAGCAGGGACAGGGTCTACGAGCAGTACTTC. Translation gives CASRDRVYEQYF.

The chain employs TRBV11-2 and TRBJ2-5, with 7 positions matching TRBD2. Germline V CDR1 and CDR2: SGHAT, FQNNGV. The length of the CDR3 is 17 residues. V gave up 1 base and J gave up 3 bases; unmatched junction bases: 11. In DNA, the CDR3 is TGTGCCAGCAGCTTAGCGGGCGGGGGAGCCGACAAAGAGACCCAGTACTTC. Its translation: CASSLAGGGADKETQYF.

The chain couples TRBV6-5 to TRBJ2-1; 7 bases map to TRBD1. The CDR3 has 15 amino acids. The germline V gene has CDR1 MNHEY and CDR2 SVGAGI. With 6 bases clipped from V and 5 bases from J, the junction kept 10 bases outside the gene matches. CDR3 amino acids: CASSRDSFPHNEQFF. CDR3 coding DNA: TGTGCCAGCAGCCGGGACAGCTTTCCCCACAATGAGCAGTTCTTC.